This T cell receptor (beta chain) was recorded in a study of beta chain features in type 1 diabetes. Study-wide results and limits: A greater similarity of naive, central memory and Treg TCRB repertoires was seen among patients than among healthy donors.

A word on this clone: Antigen unknown.

In germline, CDR1 is MDHEN, CDR2 SYDVKM. CDR3 length: 12 residues. V lost 4 bases and J 10 bases, leaving 10 bases between the germline ends. The investigators reverse transcribed all of the isolated RNA, so they sequenced expressed TCRB transcripts. Naive, central memory and regulatory T cell samples averaged about 3.3 million immunoSEQ reads each. TCRdb's copy holds only in-frame clones and misses some; the assay was immunoSEQ multiplex PCR. The table lists roughly 610,000 clones, about 14% of them singletons, with about 0.097% in the top ten. The chain is built from TRBV28 and TRBJ1-4, with D unresolved. The origin of this receptor is a man between 18 and 35 years old in good health. The sequencing input was naive CD4+ T cells from blood. The CDR3 DNA follows: TGTGCCAGCAGTTCGCAGGTGGGAAAACTGTTTTTT. Protein: CASSSQVGKLFF.